This T cell receptor beta chain was sequenced in a study of graft-versus-host responses after intestinal transplantation. Study at large: All recipients were transplanted with multivisceral, liver-intestinal, or isolated intestinal grafts. Anti-thymocyte globulin induction was given to all recipients, followed by tacrolimus and steroids for roughly 3 years. Broader study findings: Early after transplant, HvG declines were associated with peak levels of circulating GvH clones.

The assay was immunoSEQ multiplex PCR, and TCRdb's table has in-frame clones only and misses some. Of almost 85,000 clones in the sample, roughly 89% were seen once. This clone turned up a few times. The antigen is undetermined. Germline assignment: CDR1 ENHRY and CDR2 SYGVKD. The CDR3 sequence is 14 residues long. Losses at the gene ends were 0 bases for V and 8 bases for J; bases not matched to a gene: 3. This receptor was obtained from a human donor who received an intestinal transplant. The sequencing used unstimulated CD4+ T cells sorted from spleen or lymph node cells, collected before intestinal transplant. The V gene is TRBV10-3, the J gene TRBJ1-4; 7 bases line up with TRBD1. The chain's CDR3 is CAISESTGDEKLFF. DNA for the CDR3: TGTGCCATCAGTGAGTCTACAGGGGACGAAAAACTGTTTTTT.